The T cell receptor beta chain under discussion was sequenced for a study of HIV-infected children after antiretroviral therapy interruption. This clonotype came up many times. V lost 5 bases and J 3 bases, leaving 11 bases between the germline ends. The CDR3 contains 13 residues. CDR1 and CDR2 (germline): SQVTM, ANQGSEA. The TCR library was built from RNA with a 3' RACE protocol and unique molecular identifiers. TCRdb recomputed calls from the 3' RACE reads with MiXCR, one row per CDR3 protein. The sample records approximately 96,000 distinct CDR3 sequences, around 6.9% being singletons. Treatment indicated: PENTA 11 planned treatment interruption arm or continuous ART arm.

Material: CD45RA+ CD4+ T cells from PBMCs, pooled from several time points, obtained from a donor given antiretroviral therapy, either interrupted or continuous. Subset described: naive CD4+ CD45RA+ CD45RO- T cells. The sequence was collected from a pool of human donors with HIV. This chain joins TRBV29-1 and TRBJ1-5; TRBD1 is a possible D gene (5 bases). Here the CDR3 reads CSVQNRINQPQHF. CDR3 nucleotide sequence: TGCAGCGTTCAAAACAGGATCAATCAGCCCCAGCATTTT.